Each of the 2 T cell receptor beta chains below was sequenced from the same sample in a study of vaccination and CD4 T cells after COVID-19 (dated by TCRdb to the early 2020s). The treatment or condition label on this specimen signifies: approximately 10-day PBMC culture with coronavirus spike peptide pools or control peptides (ViraFEST assay). Receptors were amplified or captured by PCR. The data were produced on an Illumina iSeq 100. TCR sequencing of DNA from cultured CD4+ T cells used the Oncomine TCR Beta short-read assay at the Johns Hopkins FTIC core. The public reads were run again by TCRdb, first through fastp at Q25 and then through MiXCR, and only productive beta chains were kept. Identical CDR3 protein sequences are pooled into one entry, listed with their most common genes and DNA. For this sample there are about 12,000 distinct CDR3 sequences; around half appear just once. The top ten clones comprise about a sixth of the sample.

These TCRs are of unknown antigen specificity. Sequencing was performed on cultured CD4+ T cells from blood, taken after SARS-CoV-2 vaccination. These receptors originate from a human donor with COVID-19.

This clonotype appeared once. This chain uses TRBV11-1 with TRBJ2-7; D ambiguous. Germline V CDR1 and CDR2: SGHAT, FQDESV (reference sequence). V gave up 2 bases and J gave up 7 bases, with 15 bases separating them. The CDR3 is made up of 14 amino acids. The CDR3 sequence is CASSLLGGLGEQYF. The DNA for the CDR3 is TGTGCCAGCAGCTTACTGGGTGGATTAGGTGAGCAGTACTTC.

V usage is TRBV28 and J usage is TRBJ2-3; TRBD2 is a possible D gene (6 bases). V was cut by 8 bases and J by 2 bases, with 14 bases left in between. Germline values: CDR1 MDHEN, CDR2 SYDVKM. The CDR3 has 14 residues. CDR3 sequence (DNA): TGTGCCAGCGAGTCCGGCGGGGTCACAGATACGCAGTATTTT. It translates to CASESGGVTDTQYF. Combining the CDR3 with reference TRBV28 and TRBJ2-3 gives the whole variable domain DVKVTQSSRYLVKRTGEKVFLECVQDMDHENMFWYRQDPGLGLRLIYFSYDVKMKEKGDIPEGYSVSREKKERFSLILESASTNQTSMYLCASESGGVTDTQYFGPGTRLTVL.